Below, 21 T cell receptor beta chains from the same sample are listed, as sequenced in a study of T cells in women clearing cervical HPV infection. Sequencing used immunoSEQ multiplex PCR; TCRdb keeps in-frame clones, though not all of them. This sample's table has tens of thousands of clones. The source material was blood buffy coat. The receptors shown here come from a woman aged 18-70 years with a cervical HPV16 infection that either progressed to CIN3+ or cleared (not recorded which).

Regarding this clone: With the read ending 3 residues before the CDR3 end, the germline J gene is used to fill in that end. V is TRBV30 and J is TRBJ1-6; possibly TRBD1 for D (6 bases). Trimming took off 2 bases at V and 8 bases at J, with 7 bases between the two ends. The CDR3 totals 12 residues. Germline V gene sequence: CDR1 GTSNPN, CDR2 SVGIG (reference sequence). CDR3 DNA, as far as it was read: TGTGCCTGGAGTTACAGGGATTCACCC. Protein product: CAWSYRDSP. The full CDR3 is CAWSYRDSPLHF.

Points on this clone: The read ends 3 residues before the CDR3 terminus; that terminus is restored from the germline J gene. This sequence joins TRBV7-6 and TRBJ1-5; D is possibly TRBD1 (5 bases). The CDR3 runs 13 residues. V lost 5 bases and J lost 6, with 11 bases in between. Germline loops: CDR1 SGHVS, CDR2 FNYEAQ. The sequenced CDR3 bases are TGTGCCAGCAGCCAGGGAAAGAGTCAGCCC. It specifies CASSQGKSQP. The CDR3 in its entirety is CASSQGKSQPQHF. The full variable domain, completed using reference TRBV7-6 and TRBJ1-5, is GAGVSQSPRYKVTKRGQDVALRCDPISGHVSLYWYRQALGQGPEFLTYFNYEAQQDKSGLPNDRFSAERPEGSISTLTIQRTEQRDSAMYRCASSQGKSQPQHFGDGTRLSIL.

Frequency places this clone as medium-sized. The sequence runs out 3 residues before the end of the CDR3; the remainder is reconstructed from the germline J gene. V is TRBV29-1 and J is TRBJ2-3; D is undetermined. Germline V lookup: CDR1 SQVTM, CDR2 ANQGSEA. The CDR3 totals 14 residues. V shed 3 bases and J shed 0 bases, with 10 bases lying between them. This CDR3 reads CSVDVTASTDTQYF. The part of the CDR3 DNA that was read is TGCAGCGTTGATGTTACAGCTAGCACAGATACG.

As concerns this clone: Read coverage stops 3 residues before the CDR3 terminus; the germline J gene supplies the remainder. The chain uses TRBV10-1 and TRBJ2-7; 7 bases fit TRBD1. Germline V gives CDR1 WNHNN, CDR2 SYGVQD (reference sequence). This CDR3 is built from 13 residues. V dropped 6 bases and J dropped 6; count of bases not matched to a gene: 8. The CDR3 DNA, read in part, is TGCGCCAGCAGCGAAAGGGGGCTCGGCGAG. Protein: CASSERGLGE. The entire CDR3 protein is CASSERGLGEQYF.

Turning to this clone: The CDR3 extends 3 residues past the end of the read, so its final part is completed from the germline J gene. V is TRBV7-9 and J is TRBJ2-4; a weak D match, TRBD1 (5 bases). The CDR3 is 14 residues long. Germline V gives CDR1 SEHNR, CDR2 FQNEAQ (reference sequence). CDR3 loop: CASSLEGADYGQYF. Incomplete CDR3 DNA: TGTGCCAGCAGCTTAGAAGGGGCGGATTATGGT.

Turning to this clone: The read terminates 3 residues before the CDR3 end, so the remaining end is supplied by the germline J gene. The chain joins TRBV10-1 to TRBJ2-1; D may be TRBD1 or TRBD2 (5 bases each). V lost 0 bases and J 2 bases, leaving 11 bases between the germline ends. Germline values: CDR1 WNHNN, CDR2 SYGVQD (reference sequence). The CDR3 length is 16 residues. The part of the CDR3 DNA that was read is TGCGCCAGCAGTGAGTCGGGGCAGGAGGCCTACAATGAG. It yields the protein CASSESGQEAYNE. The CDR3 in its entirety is CASSESGQEAYNEQFF.

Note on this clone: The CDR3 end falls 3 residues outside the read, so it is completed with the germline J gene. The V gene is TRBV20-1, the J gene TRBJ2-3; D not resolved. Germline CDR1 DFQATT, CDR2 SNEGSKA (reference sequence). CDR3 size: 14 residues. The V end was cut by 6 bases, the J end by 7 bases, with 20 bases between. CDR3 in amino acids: CSARPQIPQNTQYF. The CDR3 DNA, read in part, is TGCAGTGCCAGGCCGCAGATCCCACAGAATACG.

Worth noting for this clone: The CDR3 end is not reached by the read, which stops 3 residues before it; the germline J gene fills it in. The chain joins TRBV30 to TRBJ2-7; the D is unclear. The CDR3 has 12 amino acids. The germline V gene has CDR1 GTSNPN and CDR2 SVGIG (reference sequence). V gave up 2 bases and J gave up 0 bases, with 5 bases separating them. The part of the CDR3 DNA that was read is TGTGCCTGGAGTCATAGCTCCTACGAG. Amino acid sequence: CAWSHSSYE. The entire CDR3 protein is CAWSHSSYEQYF.

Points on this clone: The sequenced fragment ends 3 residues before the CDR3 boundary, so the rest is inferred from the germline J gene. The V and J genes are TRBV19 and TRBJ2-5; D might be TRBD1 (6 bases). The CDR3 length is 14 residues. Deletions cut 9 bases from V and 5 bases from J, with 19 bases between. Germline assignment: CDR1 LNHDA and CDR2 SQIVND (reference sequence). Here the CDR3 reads CASRNTGLGETQYF. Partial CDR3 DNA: TGTGCCAGCAGAAATACAGGGCTGGGGGAGACC.

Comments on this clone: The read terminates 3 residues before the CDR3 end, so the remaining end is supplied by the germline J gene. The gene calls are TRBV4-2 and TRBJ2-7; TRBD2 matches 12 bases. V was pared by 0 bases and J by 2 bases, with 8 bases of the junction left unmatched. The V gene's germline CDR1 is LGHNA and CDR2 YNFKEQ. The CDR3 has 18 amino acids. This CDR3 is CASSQDRTSGNKPYEQYF. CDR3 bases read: TGTGCCAGCAGCCAAGATCGGACTAGCGGGAACAAGCCCTACGAG.

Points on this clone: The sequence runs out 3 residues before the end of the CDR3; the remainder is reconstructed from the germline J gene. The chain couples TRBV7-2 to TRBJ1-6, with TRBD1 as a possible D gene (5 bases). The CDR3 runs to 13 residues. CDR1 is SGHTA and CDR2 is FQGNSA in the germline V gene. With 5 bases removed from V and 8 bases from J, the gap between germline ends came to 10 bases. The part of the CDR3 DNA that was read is TGTGCCAGCAGCCCATCGACAGATTCACCC. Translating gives CASSPSTDSP. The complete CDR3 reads CASSPSTDSPLHF.

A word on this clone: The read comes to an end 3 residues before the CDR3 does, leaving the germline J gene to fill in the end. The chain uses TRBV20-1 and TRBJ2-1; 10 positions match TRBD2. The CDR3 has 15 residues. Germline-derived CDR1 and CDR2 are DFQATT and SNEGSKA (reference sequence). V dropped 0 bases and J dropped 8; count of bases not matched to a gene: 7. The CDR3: CSARDPRTSGDEQFF. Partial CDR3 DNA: TGCAGTGCTAGAGATCCGAGGACTAGCGGCGATGAG.

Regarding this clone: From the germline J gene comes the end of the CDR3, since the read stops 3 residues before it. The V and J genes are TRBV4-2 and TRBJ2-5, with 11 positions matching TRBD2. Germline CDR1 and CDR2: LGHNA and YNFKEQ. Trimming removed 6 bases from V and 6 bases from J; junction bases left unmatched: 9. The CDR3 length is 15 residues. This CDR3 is CASSLDLAGGQTQYF. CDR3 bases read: TGTGCCAGCAGTCTGGACCTAGCGGGGGGACAGACC.

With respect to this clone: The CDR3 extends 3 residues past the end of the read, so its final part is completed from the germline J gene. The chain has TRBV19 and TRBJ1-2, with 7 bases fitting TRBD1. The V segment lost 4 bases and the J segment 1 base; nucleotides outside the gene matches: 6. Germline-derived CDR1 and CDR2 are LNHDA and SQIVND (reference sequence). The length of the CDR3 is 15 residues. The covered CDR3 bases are TGTGCCAGTAGTAGCAGGGGGATTAGTAACTATGGC. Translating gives CASSSRGISNYG. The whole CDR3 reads CASSSRGISNYGYTF.

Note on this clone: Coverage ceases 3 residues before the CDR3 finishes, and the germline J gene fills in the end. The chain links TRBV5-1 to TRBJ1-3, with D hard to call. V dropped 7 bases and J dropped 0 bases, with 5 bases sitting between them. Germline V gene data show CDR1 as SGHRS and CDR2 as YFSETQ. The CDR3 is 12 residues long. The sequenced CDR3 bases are TGCGCCAGCCGGGGCTCTGGAAACACC. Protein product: CASRGSGNT. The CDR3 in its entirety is CASRGSGNTIYF.

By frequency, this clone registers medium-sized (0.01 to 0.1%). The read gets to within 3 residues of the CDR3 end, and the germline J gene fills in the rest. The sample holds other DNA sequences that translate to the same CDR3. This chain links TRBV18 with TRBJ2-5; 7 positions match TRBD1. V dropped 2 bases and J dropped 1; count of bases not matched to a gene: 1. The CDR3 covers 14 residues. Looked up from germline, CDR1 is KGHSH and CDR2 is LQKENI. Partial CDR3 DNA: TGTGCCAGCTCACCAGACAGGGCCCAAGAGACC. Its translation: CASSPDRAQET. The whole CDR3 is CASSPDRAQETQYF.

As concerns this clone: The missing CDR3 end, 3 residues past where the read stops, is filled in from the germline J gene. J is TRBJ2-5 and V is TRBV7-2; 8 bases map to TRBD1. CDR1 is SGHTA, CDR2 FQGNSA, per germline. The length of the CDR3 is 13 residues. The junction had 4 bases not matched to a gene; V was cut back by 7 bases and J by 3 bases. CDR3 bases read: TGTGCCAGCACCCGGACAGGGAAAGAGACC. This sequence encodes CASTRTGKET. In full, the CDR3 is CASTRTGKETQYF. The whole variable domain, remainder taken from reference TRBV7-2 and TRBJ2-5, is GAGVSQSPSNKVTEKGKDVELRCDPISGHTALYWYRQSLGQGLEFLIYFQGNSAPDKSGLPSDRFSAERTGGSVSTLTIQRTQQEDSAVYLCASTRTGKETQYFGPGTRLLVL.

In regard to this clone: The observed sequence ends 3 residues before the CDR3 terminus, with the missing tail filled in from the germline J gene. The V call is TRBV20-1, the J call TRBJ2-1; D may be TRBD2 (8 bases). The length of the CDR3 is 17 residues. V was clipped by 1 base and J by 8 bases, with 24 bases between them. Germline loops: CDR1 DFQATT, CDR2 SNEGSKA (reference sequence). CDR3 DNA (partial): TGCAGTGCTAGAGGGGAGGGGGCGGGAGGAATATCGGATGAG. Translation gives CSARGEGAGGISDE. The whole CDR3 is CSARGEGAGGISDEQFF.

This CDR3 is CASSESWDLSSYEQYF. The CDR3 DNA, read in part, is TGTGCCAGCAGTGAATCCTGGGACTTGAGCTCCTACGAG. The chain recombines TRBV5-4 with TRBJ2-7, with a tentative D call TRBD2 (6 bases). The read halts 3 residues ahead of the CDR3 end, with the missing end drawn from the germline J gene. The CDR3 totals 16 residues. Germline loops: CDR1 SGHNT, CDR2 YYREEE (reference sequence). The ends were cut back, 5 bases at V and 0 bases at J, with 18 bases in the middle.

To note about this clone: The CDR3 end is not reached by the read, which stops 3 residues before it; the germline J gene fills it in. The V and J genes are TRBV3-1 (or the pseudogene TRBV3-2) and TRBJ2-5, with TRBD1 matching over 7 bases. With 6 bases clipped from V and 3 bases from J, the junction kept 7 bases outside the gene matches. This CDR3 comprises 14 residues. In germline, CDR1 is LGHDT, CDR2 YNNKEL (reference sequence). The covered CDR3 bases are TGTGCCAGCAGTCCCGGACAGGTTAAAGAGACC. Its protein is CASSPGQVKET. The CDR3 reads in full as CASSPGQVKETQYF.

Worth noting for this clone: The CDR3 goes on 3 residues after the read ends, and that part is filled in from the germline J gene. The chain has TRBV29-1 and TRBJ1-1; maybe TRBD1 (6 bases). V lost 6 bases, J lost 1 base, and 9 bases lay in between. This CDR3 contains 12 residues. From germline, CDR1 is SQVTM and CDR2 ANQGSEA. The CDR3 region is CSVYRANTEAFF. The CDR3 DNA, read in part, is TGCAGCGTGTACAGGGCGAACACTGAA. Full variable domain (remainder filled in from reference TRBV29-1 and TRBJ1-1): SAVISQKPSRDICQRGTSLTIQCQVDSQVTMMFWYRQQPGQSLTLIATANQGSEATYESGFVIDKFPISRPNLTFSTLTVSNMSPEDSSIYLCSVYRANTEAFFGQGTRLTVV.